Given below is one TCR beta chain in context. Clones were sequenced by immunoSEQ multiplex PCR, and TCRdb holds only the in-frame ones, with some missing. The sample has about 240,000 clones, around 87% seen once. These data originate in a study of Ad26.COV2.S vaccination and SARS-CoV-2 variants. Across the study: In the study, Ad26.COV2.S was injected intramuscularly once, or twice 56 days apart.

The ends lost 7 bases at V and 7 bases at J; junction bases unmatched: 12. The CDR3 sequence is 14 residues long. The germline CDR1 and CDR2 sequences are SNHLY and FYNNEI. Specified treatment: some 20 received Ad26.COV2.S at low or high dose, single or two shots; a few received placebo; per-sample allocation not given. Samples came from day 63 after the first vaccine or placebo injection. The chain carries TRBV2 and TRBJ2-5, with 7 positions matching TRBD1. The sequencing used peripheral blood, collected in a trial of Ad26.COV2.S vaccine versus placebo. The clonotype originates from a person between 18 and 60 years old who received the Ad26.COV2.S COVID-19 vaccine or a placebo. The CDR3 sequence is CASIRQGDISTQYF. The CDR3 DNA sequence: TGTGCCAGCATCCGTCAGGGGGATATATCGACCCAGTACTTC. The complete variable domain, with remaining parts taken from reference TRBV2 and TRBJ2-5, reads EPEVTQTPSHQVTQMGQEVILRCVPISNHLYFYWYRQILGQKVEFLVSFYNNEISEKSEIFDDQFSVERPDGSNFTLKIRSTKLEDSAMYFCASIRQGDISTQYFGPGTRLLVL.